What follows is one T cell receptor (beta chain) and its context. This clone has just one count. Its antigen is still unknown. Base qualities are missing; no much larger clone stands one base away. This record belongs to a study of shared clonotypes between healthy human individuals (TCRdb year 2020). Study-wide context: A couple of women and a few men aged 18 to 49 years were included in the cohort. Leukapheresis yielded between about 0.94 and 9 billion PBMCs per donor. Blood TCR repertoires of five healthy adults were deeply sequenced to estimate repertoire size and the extent of clonotype sharing between individuals. Libraries were prepared and TCR repertoires were sequenced by different laboratories using diverse techniques, in order to increase sequencing depth and limit assay-specific biases. For each donor, CD4 naive and CD4 memory were each run on three plates, CD8 naive on two plates, and CD8 memory on one plate.

Healthy HIV-negative adults with no recently reported acute infections or vaccinations were included as donors. Every donor was a Caucasian adult living in Nashville, Tennessee, USA. CD4+ T cells were enriched through magnetic negative selection, after which naive cells were positively selected on CD45RA and the remaining negative fraction served as the memory subset. Blood was obtained by leukapheresis, after which PBMCs were separated by Ficoll-Histopaque density gradient centrifugation and cryopreserved in liquid nitrogen vapor phase. Analytical flow cytometry was used to check the purity and quantity of every magnetically sorted T cell population. From each sorted fraction, genomic DNA was isolated and quantified by UV absorbance on a Nanodrop 2000c. Beyond this particular receptor, the publication reports: Naive subsets generally had larger estimated clonotype richness than memory subsets. Sampling was limited to blood, and TCR repertoires in tissue likely differ from TCR repertoires in blood. Even with the large sequencing depth, rarefaction of the sorted-subset datasets indicated that sequencing was incomplete. Higher generation probabilities were observed for clonotypes shared by all four sorted-subset donors than for non-shared clonotypes. Across a handful of donors, approximately 5% of naive CD4, 3% to 4% of naive CD8, 2.3% of memory CD4, and 0.3% to 0.45% of memory CD8 clonotypes were shared. Because the study included a small number of donors, the genetic and exposure-history diversity represented was limited. Pairwise subsampling indicated that sequencing depth was expected to affect the degree of clonotype sharing among donors.

Using the deep immunoSEQ assay, multiplex PCR amplified TCR CDR3 regions from genomic DNA. For each cell subset, the extracted genomic DNA was distributed evenly across all wells of several immunoSEQ 96-well plates, and each plate served as one replicate. For sorted subsets, each replicate PCR was loaded with roughly 0.2 ug genomic DNA, equivalent to 32,000 or so T cell genomes. The purified libraries were quantified using a Qubit 3.0 fluorometer, sized with a Bioanalyzer 2100, and then quantified again using the KAPA Library Quantification kit. Every immunoSEQ 96-well plate was sequenced on a dedicated single-read 150-cycle Illumina NextSeq 550 flow cell. In the authors' own workflow: The immunoSEQ output contained only junctional sequences without quality scores, so filtering could not match that applied to full-length reads. To assign V/J genes and CDR3, sequences were annotated using PyIR, a Python wrapper for IgBLAST v1.9, with IMGT germline references. Reads were filtered out if the reads had weak V/J assignments (E-value above 1e-6), no CDR3, stop codons, out-of-frame junctions, or ambiguous translated residues. V3J clonotypes were defined by identical inferred V gene, J gene, and CDR3 amino acid sequence. Percentage overlap between repertoires was computed as shared unique clonotypes divided by the size of the smaller repertoire. Repertoire richness was assessed with RTK rarefaction, the Chao1 estimator, and Recon v2.1 estimates of unobserved clonotypes. Generation probabilities were computed with OLGA for all TCRbeta clonotypes obtained by the gDNA method from several donors. Not all clones reach the TCRdb copy of this immuneACCESS table, which keeps in-frame sequences only. Checked studies attribute under half of the gap to unresolved V genes and leave the rest unexplained. The V and J calls and clone size are taken from that table; D and trimming were inferred from the DNA. This sample holds about 2.3 million clones; 85% to 95% were observed only once. Roughly 0.34% of the sample goes to the ten largest clones.

Its CDR3 holds 12 amino acids, cysteine through phenylalanine. The only DNA kept is the CDR3, 36 bases in frame from the first base. V lost 3 bases and J lost 6 bases; the stretch between them is 8 bases long. The germline V gene supplies CDR1 MDHEN and CDR2 SYDVKM. This clonotype was sampled from a man aged 18-30 years in good health. Some clones in this sample may be carry-over from other donors' samples. Recombination joined TRBV28 with TRBJ2-5; confidence is insufficient to name the D gene. Sequencing was carried out using naive CD4+ T cells from PBMCs. According to the study, the label for this sample's cell subset or site signals: CD45RA+ positively selected. In nucleotides, the sequence is TGTGCCAGCAGTTTGGGGTCTAAGACCCAGTACTTC. Its amino acids are CASSLGSKTQYF. With all but the CDR3 taken from the reference TRBV28 and TRBJ2-5 genes, the full variable domain is: DVKVTQSSRYLVKRTGEKVFLECVQDMDHENMFWYRQDPGLGLRLIYFSYDVKMKEKGDIPEGYSVSREKKERFSLILESASTNQTSMYLCASSLGSKTQYFGPGTRLLVL.